The entry below describes one TCR beta chain. This record belongs to a study of T cells in Graves' hyperthyroidism and ophthalmopathy. The V segment lost 6 bases and the J segment 1 base; nucleotides outside the gene matches: 8. CDR3 length: 15 amino acids. Germline V gene data show CDR1 as MNHEY and CDR2 as SMNVEV (reference sequence). The CDR3 regions of TCR beta were amplified from RNA transcripts. HTBI primers were the set used in a first-round RT-PCR of the TCR CDR3. Each CDR3 protein is one row after TCRdb ran MiXCR on the multiplex PCR reads. Of approximately 420,000 distinct CDR3 sequences listed, more than 12% were seen once; the top ten hold approximately 30%.

V gene TRBV27 combines with J gene TRBJ1-2; 7 nucleotides align to TRBD1. This TCR was recovered from a woman aged 30 to 39 with Graves' hyperthyroidism. Sequenced material: blood. CDR3 in DNA: TGTGCCAGCAGGAGGGGGCAGCAAGATAACTATGGCTACACCTTC. It translates to CASRRGQQDNYGYTF.